Below, 29 T cell receptor beta chains from the same sample are listed, as sequenced in a study of cytomegalovirus exposure and HLA in healthy donors. The PCR was carried out with 60 Vbeta primers and 13 Jbeta primers. Measured with immunoSEQ multiplex PCR; TCRdb has only the in-frame clones, and not every one. The profile shows about 98,000 clones, about 85% of them singletons. Material for sequencing was PBMCs. These receptors were obtained from a female donor in good health and CMV-seropositive.

The rearrangement joins TRBV2 to TRBJ2-2; TRBD2 matches 9 bases. Germline CDR1 and CDR2: SNHLY and FYNNEI. There are 14 residues in the CDR3. With 5 bases clipped from V and 6 bases from J, the junction kept 4 bases outside the gene matches. The CDR3 DNA sequence: TGTGCCAGCAGTTTTAGCGGGAGCCCCGGGGAGCTGTTTTTT. Protein: CASSFSGSPGELFF.

The V gene is TRBV27, the J gene TRBJ1-2; 7 bases map to TRBD1. Germline V gives CDR1 MNHEY, CDR2 SMNVEV (reference sequence). With V trimmed by 8 bases and J by 3 bases, 24 bases remained unmatched. The CDR3 covers 19 residues. CDR3 in amino acids: CASCPRVTGEPGWDYGYTF. CDR3 in DNA: TGTGCCAGCTGTCCCCGTGTCACAGGGGAGCCTGGATGGGACTATGGCTACACCTTC.

The CDR3: CASSLMTGDGNTIYF. CDR3 in DNA: TGTGCCAGCAGCCTGATGACAGGGGATGGAAACACCATATATTTT. This sequence joins TRBV13 and TRBJ1-3; TRBD1 aligns across 8 bases. The length of the CDR3 is 15 residues. V lost 5 bases and J lost 3; bases outside the gene matches: 6. Germline lookup yields CDR1 PRHDT and CDR2 FYEKMQ (reference sequence).

V is TRBV19 and J is TRBJ2-5, with 8 nucleotides matching TRBD2. The germline V gene has CDR1 LNHDA and CDR2 SQIVND (reference sequence). This CDR3 is built from 15 residues. V trimming: 2 bases; J trimming: 4 bases; junction bases outside the gene matches: 6. The DNA for the CDR3 is TGTGCCAGTAGTATACAGCGGGAGCCCCCAGAGACCCAGTACTTC. Translated: CASSIQREPPETQYF.

V gene TRBV19 combines with J gene TRBJ2-6; TRBD1 might be the D (5 bases). The CDR3 extends over 15 amino acids. The V gene lost 4 bases and the J gene lost 1 base, with 8 bases spanning the gap. Per germline, CDR1 LNHDA and CDR2 SQIVND (reference sequence). The CDR3 reads CASSNQGSGANVLTF. The CDR3 DNA is TGTGCCAGTAGTAATCAGGGTTCTGGGGCCAACGTCCTGACTTTC.

The chain carries TRBV25-1 and TRBJ2-7; 9 bases line up with TRBD1. Germline assignment: CDR1 MGHDK and CDR2 SYGVNS. The CDR3 loop spans 15 amino acids. J lost 3 bases, V lost 2 bases, and 5 bases had no gene match. The CDR3 protein is CASSERTGVSYEQYF. The DNA of the CDR3 is TGTGCCAGCAGTGAACGGACAGGGGTAAGCTACGAGCAGTACTTC.

The rearrangement links TRBV2 to TRBJ2-5; 10 nucleotides match TRBD1. Germline CDR1 is SNHLY and CDR2 is FYNNEI. Trimming took 2 bases from V and 7 from J; bases not matched to a gene: 7. This CDR3 is 15 amino acids long. The CDR3: CASSELRQGAGTQYF. The CDR3 DNA reads TGTGCCAGCAGTGAACTACGACAGGGGGCTGGGACCCAGTACTTC.

The rearrangement uses TRBV9 and TRBJ1-1; maybe TRBD1 (6 bases). In germline, CDR1 is SGDLS, CDR2 YYNGEE. Trimming cost V 4 bases and J 7 bases, with 14 bases left between them. This CDR3 is built from 13 residues. CDR3 protein: CASSTLGQLEAFF. The CDR3 bases are TGTGCCAGCAGCACCCTCGGACAGCTTGAAGCTTTCTTT.

The chain's CDR3 is CASSPDRMNTEAFF. The CDR3 DNA is TGTGCCAGCAGCCCCGACAGAATGAACACTGAAGCTTTCTTT. This chain uses TRBV6-4 with TRBJ1-1, with D possibly TRBD1 on 5 matching bases. Deletions cut 6 bases from V and 0 bases from J, with 11 bases between. Germline V CDR1 and CDR2: MRHNA, SNTAGT. This CDR3 region has 14 residues.

The chain recombines TRBV7-2 with TRBJ2-7, with 9 bases matching TRBD1. Germline V gene lookup returns CDR1 SGHTA and CDR2 FQGNSA. The CDR3 is 17 amino acids. V was pared by 5 bases and J by 2 bases, with 13 bases of the junction left unmatched. In DNA, the CDR3 is TGTGCCAGCAGCCGGGGTGTAAGGACAGGGGACCCCTACGAGCAGTACTTC. Translation: CASSRGVRTGDPYEQYF.

This CDR3 is CASRSAATEQYF. The CDR3 nucleotides are TGTGCCAGCAGATCGGCGGCGACCGAGCAGTACTTC. The chain combines TRBV6-5 with TRBJ2-7, with D unresolved. V lost 6 bases and J lost 6, with 12 bases in between. The CDR3 contains 12 residues. Germline values: CDR1 MNHEY, CDR2 SVGAGI.

The chain carries TRBV14 and TRBJ1-2, with D uncertain. Germline values: CDR1 SGHDN, CDR2 FVKESK. The CDR3 has 14 residues. The germline V and J ends were trimmed by 3 bases and 1 base, with 9 bases remaining between them. In DNA, the CDR3 is TGTGCCAGCAGCCACAGAGGAGTTAACTATGGCTACACCTTC. It specifies CASSHRGVNYGYTF.

The chain couples TRBV28 to TRBJ2-3; a weak D match, TRBD1 (5 bases). CDR3 length: 14 residues. Per the germline V gene, CDR1 is MDHEN and CDR2 is SYDVKM. Trimming took off 4 bases at V and 3 bases at J, with 11 bases between the two ends. CDR3 DNA sequence: TGTGCCAGCAGTTCGCAGGGCGGAACAGATACGCAGTATTTT. This sequence encodes CASSSQGGTDTQYF.

This chain links TRBV19 with TRBJ1-3; D is perhaps TRBD1 (6 bases). This CDR3 has 16 amino acids. CDR1 is LNHDA and CDR2 is SQIVND in the germline V gene (reference sequence). Trimming shortened V by 9 bases and J by 0 bases, and 18 bases separated the two germline ends. CDR3 loop: CAREQGTEVSGNTIYF. DNA for the CDR3: TGTGCCAGGGAACAGGGAACTGAAGTCTCTGGAAACACCATATATTTT.

V gene TRBV5-5 combines with J gene TRBJ1-6; possible D gene TRBD1, 6 bases. Germline V gene data show CDR1 as SGHKS and CDR2 as YYEKEE (reference sequence). The CDR3 has 17 amino acids. Deletions cut 3 bases from V and 10 bases from J, with 23 bases between. CDR3 amino acids: CASSSIGTSKTESPLHF. For the CDR3, the DNA is TGTGCCAGCAGCTCCATCGGGACATCTAAAACGGAATCACCCCTCCACTTT.

CDR3 region: CASSVALAGAHNEQFF. The CDR3, as DNA: TGTGCCAGCAGCGTAGCTCTAGCGGGGGCCCACAATGAGCAGTTCTTC. V and J are TRBV9 and TRBJ2-1; 10 bases align to TRBD2. Losses at the gene ends were 0 bases for V and 5 bases for J; bases not matched to a gene: 5. The CDR3 has 16 amino acids. CDR1 SGDLS and CDR2 YYNGEE come from the germline V gene.

This clone was seen once. The J gene is TRBJ1-4, the V gene TRBV18; TRBD1 agrees at 8 bases. In germline, CDR1 is KGHSH, CDR2 LQKENI. Trimming took 3 bases from V and 8 from J; bases not matched to a gene: 8. CDR3 length: 15 residues. CDR3 loop: CASSPLQGVNEKLFF. CDR3 sequence (DNA): TGTGCCAGCTCACCTTTACAGGGGGTGAACGAAAAACTGTTTTTT.

The chain employs TRBV13 and TRBJ1-2; no reliable D call. CDR3 length: 14 amino acids. Trimming cost V 5 bases and J 4 bases, with 14 bases left between them. Per germline, CDR1 PRHDT and CDR2 FYEKMQ (reference sequence). CDR3 in amino acids: CASSRPEQAYGYTF. The CDR3 nucleotides are TGTGCCAGCAGCCGCCCCGAGCAGGCCTATGGCTACACCTTC. Variable domain in full (rest from reference TRBV13 and TRBJ1-2): AAGVIQSPRHLIKEKRETATLKCYPIPRHDTVYWYQQGPGQDPQFLISFYEKMQSDKGSIPDRFSAQQFSDYHSELNMSSLELGDSALYFCASSRPEQAYGYTFGSGTRLTVV.

This chain uses TRBV5-1 with TRBJ1-1, with TRBD1 identical over 10 bases. In germline, CDR1 is SGHRS, CDR2 YFSETQ. CDR3 length: 13 residues. V lost 3 bases to trimming and J lost 5 bases; unmatched junction nucleotides: 1. This chain's CDR3 is CASSWGQGTEAFF. CDR3 nucleotides: TGCGCCAGCAGCTGGGGACAGGGGACTGAAGCTTTCTTT.

J is TRBJ2-1 and V is TRBV9; tentatively, D is TRBD1 (6 bases). V shed 6 bases and J shed 2 bases, with 15 bases lying between them. The CDR3 runs 15 residues. Per germline, CDR1 SGDLS and CDR2 YYNGEE. CDR3 protein: CASTPRQDTYNEQFF. CDR3 bases: TGTGCCAGCACCCCGAGACAGGATACCTACAATGAGCAGTTCTTC.

The V call is TRBV11-2, the J call TRBJ1-3, with D possibly TRBD1 on 6 matching bases. The V end was cut by 3 bases, the J end by 0 bases, with 15 bases between. Germline V CDR1 and CDR2: SGHAT, FQNNGV. CDR3 length equals 17 residues. CDR3 sequence reads: CASSLTGSPISGNTIYF. In nucleotides, the CDR3 is TGTGCCAGCAGCTTGACAGGATCTCCAATCTCTGGAAACACCATATATTTT.

A word on this clone: This same CDR3 is encoded by further DNA sequences in the sample. The V call is TRBV4-1, the J call TRBJ2-7, with TRBD2 matching over 9 bases. The CDR3 covers 15 residues. Per the germline V gene, CDR1 is MGHRA and CDR2 is YSYEKL. V shed 1 base, J shed 2 bases, and the junction held 3 bases outside the gene matches. The CDR3 DNA reads as TGCGCCAGCAGCCAAGGAGCGGGAGGCACCTACGAGCAGTACTTC. It is translated as CASSQGAGGTYEQYF.

The rearrangement uses TRBV13 and TRBJ2-7; 8 nucleotides line up with TRBD1. The CDR3 runs to 16 residues. The germline gives CDR1 PRHDT, CDR2 FYEKMQ (reference sequence). The V segment lost 0 bases and the J segment 3 bases; nucleotides outside the gene matches: 7. CDR3 protein: CASSLGQGASYYEQYF. CDR3 in DNA: TGTGCCAGCAGCTTAGGGCAGGGGGCGTCATACTACGAGCAGTACTTC.

The chain has TRBV6-6 and TRBJ1-1; D is perhaps TRBD1 (6 bases). CDR3 length: 13 amino acids. V shed 7 bases and J shed 3 bases, with 12 bases lying between them. From germline, CDR1 is MNHNY and CDR2 SVGAGI (reference sequence). The CDR3 here is CASIYEGDTEAFF. CDR3 DNA sequence: TGTGCCAGCATCTACGAGGGGGACACTGAAGCTTTCTTT.

The chain has TRBV7-2 and TRBJ2-3, with D uncertain. V shed 1 base and J shed 0 bases, with 8 bases lying between them. This CDR3 is 15 amino acids long. The germline gives CDR1 SGHTA, CDR2 FQGNSA. CDR3 amino acids: CASSLDPISTDTQYF. The CDR3, as DNA: TGTGCCAGCAGCTTAGACCCTATCAGCACAGATACGCAGTATTTT. The complete variable domain, with remaining parts taken from reference TRBV7-2 and TRBJ2-3, reads GAGVSQSPSNKVTEKGKDVELRCDPISGHTALYWYRQSLGQGLEFLIYFQGNSAPDKSGLPSDRFSAERTGGSVSTLTIQRTQQEDSAVYLCASSLDPISTDTQYFGPGTRLTVL.

For this clone: The germline gene is not matched at one end of the junction; a read error may be the cause. The chain has TRBV7-9 and TRBJ1-2; 8 bases align to TRBD1. The germline V gene encodes CDR1 SEHNR and CDR2 FQNEAQ (reference sequence). This CDR3 comprises 12 residues. CDR3 nucleotide sequence: TGTTCCAGCAGTCGACAGGGGAAGGGCTACACCTTC. Translated, it gives CSSSRQGKGYTF.

This chain connects TRBV5-1 to TRBJ2-7; a weak D match, TRBD1 (6 bases). This CDR3 is built from 13 residues. The ends were cut back, 4 bases at V and 3 bases at J, with 11 bases in the middle. Germline CDR1 and CDR2: SGHRS and YFSETQ. CDR3 amino acids: CASSVPDSYEQYF. The CDR3 nucleotides read TGCGCCAGCAGCGTGCCGGACAGCTACGAGCAGTACTTC. The full variable domain, with the rest looked up from reference TRBV5-1 and TRBJ2-7, is KAGVTQTPRYLIKTRGQQVTLSCSPISGHRSVSWYQQTPGQGLQFLFEYFSETQRNKGNFPGRFSGRQFSNSRSEMNVSTLELGDSALYLCASSVPDSYEQYFGPGTRLTVT.

The rearrangement uses TRBV29-1 and TRBJ1-1; 7 nucleotides line up with TRBD1. This CDR3 spans 13 amino acids. V was pared by 8 bases and J by 7 bases, with 13 bases of the junction left unmatched. The V gene's germline CDR1 is SQVTM and CDR2 ANQGSEA. The chain's CDR3 is CSLRLSGDSEAFF. The DNA of the CDR3 is TGCAGCCTACGGTTAAGTGGGGACAGTGAAGCTTTCTTT.

This rearrangement joins TRBV6-5 to TRBJ1-2; TRBD1 is a possible D gene (5 bases). There are 14 residues in the CDR3. Trimming stripped 5 bases from V and 0 bases from J, with 10 bases between. The germline V gene has CDR1 MNHEY and CDR2 SVGAGI. CDR3 loop: CASSIQETNYGYTF. In DNA, the CDR3 is TGTGCCAGCAGTATACAGGAAACTAACTATGGCTACACCTTC.